This T cell receptor (beta chain) was captured by sequencing in a study of OX40 agonist ivuxolimab in advanced cancers. Study at large: Patients were given ivuxolimab, an antibody that agonizes OX40 (CD134). Notes on the study in general: Expanded clones belonging to CD8+ T cells outnumbered, on average, those of CD4+.

Assay: immunoSEQ multiplex PCR; the TCRdb copy retains only in-frame clones and omits some. The top ten clones hold roughly 0.59% of a sample with approximately 66,000 clones, approximately 90% of them seen once. About this clone: The antigen is unknown.

The CDR3 extends over 17 amino acids. V was clipped by 0 bases and J by 2 bases, with 16 bases between them. The germline CDR1 and CDR2 sequences are SGHTA and FQGNSA. The specimen was CD4+ or CD8+ T cells sorted from blood, collected in a trial of the OX40 agonist ivuxolimab. This clonotype originated in an adult with an advanced solid tumor such as melanoma, head and neck, liver or kidney cancer. The J gene is TRBJ2-5, the V gene TRBV7-2; maybe TRBD2 (6 bases). The CDR3 protein is CASSLAIGAGRQETQYF. DNA for the CDR3: TGTGCCAGCAGCTTAGCCATAGGTGCGGGGAGGCAAGAGACCCAGTACTTC.